The clone carrying this TCR beta chain turned up a few times. Its target is unknown. This entry belongs to a study of response to subunit inactivated influenza vaccine. Overall study results and limits: T cells newly recruited by each seasonal influenza vaccination are few, the authors suggested.

MiXCR, run by TCRdb on the RT-PCR reads, gives a single entry per CDR3 protein. Counted here are roughly 790,000 distinct CDR3 sequences, roughly 20% occurring once; the ten biggest clones make up roughly 10%. Sequencing used PBMCs from blood, obtained around 5 days after vaccination. This clonotype was obtained from a man aged 50-60 years who received an inactivated influenza vaccine.

The CDR3 loop is CASNTEAFF. The CDR3 DNA is TGCGCCAGCAACACTGAAGCTTTCTTT. V is TRBV10-2 and J is TRBJ1-1; D ambiguous. The CDR3 is 9 residues long. V was cut by 7 bases and J by 3 bases, with 0 bases left in between. The germline V gene encodes CDR1 WSHSY and CDR2 SAAADI.